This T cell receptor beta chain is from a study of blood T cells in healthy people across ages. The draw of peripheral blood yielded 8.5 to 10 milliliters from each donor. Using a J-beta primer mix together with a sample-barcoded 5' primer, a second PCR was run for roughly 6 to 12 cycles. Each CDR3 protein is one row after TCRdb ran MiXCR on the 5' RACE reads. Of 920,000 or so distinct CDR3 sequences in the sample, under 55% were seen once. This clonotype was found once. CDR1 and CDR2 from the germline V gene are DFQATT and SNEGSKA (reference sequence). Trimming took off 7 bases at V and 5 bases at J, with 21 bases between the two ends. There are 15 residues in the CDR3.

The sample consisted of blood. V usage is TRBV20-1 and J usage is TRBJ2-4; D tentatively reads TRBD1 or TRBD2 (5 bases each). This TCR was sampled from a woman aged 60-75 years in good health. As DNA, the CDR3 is TGCAGTGTTTTTCCGGGACCTCAAAGGGAAAACATTCAGTACTTC. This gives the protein CSVFPGPQRENIQYF.